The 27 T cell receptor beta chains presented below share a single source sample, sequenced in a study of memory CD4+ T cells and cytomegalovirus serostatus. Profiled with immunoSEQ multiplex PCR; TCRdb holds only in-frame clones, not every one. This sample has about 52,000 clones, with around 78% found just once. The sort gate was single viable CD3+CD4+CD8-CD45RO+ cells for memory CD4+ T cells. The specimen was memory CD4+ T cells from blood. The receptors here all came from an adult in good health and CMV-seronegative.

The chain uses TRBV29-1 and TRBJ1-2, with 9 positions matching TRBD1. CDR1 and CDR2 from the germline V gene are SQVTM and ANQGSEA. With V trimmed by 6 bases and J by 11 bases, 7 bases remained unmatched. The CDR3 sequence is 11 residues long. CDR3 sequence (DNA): TGCAGCGTCGGGGGACAGGGAAGATACACCTTC. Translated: CSVGGQGRYTF. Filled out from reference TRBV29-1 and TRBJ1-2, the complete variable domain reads SAVISQKPSRDICQRGTSLTIQCQVDSQVTMMFWYRQQPGQSLTLIATANQGSEATYESGFVIDKFPISRPNLTFSTLTVSNMSPEDSSIYLCSVGGQGRYTFGSGTRLTVV.

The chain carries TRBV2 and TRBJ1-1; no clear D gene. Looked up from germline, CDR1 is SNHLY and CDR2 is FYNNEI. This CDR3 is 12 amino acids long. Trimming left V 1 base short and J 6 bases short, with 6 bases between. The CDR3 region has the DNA TGTGCCAGCAGTGAAGATTACGCTGAAGCTTTCTTT. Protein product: CASSEDYAEAFF.

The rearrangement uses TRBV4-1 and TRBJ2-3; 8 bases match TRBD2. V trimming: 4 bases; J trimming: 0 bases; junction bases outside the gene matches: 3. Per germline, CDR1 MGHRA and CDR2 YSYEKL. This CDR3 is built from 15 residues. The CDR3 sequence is CASSRGLVSTDTQYF. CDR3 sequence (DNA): TGCGCCAGCAGCCGGGGACTAGTGAGCACAGATACGCAGTATTTT.

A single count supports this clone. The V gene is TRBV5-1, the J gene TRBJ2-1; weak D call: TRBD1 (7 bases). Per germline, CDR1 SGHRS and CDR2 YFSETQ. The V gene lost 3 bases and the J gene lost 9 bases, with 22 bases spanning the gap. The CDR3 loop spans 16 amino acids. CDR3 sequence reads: CASSSPEGARQSEQFF. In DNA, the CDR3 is TGCGCCAGCAGCTCCCCGGAGGGGGCCCGCCAGAGTGAGCAGTTCTTC. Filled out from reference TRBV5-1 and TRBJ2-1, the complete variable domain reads KAGVTQTPRYLIKTRGQQVTLSCSPISGHRSVSWYQQTPGQGLQFLFEYFSETQRNKGNFPGRFSGRQFSNSRSEMNVSTLELGDSALYLCASSSPEGARQSEQFFGPGTRLTVL.

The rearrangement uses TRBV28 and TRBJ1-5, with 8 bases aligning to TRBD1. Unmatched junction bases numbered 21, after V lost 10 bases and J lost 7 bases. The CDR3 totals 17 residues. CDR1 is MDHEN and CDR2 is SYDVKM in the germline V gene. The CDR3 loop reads CATGGSGGSPGFQPQHF. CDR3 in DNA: TGTGCCACCGGAGGTTCAGGGGGCAGTCCTGGCTTCCAGCCCCAGCATTTT.

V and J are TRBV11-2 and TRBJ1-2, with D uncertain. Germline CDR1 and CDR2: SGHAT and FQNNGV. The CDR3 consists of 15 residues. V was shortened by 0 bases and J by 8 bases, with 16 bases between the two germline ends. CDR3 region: CASSLDPGLSVGYTF. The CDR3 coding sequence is TGTGCCAGCAGCTTAGATCCCGGACTCTCTGTCGGCTACACCTTC.

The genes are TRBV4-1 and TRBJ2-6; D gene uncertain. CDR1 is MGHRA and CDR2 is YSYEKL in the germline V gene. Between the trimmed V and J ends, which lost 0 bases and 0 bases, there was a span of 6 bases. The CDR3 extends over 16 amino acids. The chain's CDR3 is CASSQEWGSGANVLTF. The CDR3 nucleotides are TGCGCCAGCAGCCAAGAGTGGGGCTCTGGGGCCAACGTCCTGACTTTC.

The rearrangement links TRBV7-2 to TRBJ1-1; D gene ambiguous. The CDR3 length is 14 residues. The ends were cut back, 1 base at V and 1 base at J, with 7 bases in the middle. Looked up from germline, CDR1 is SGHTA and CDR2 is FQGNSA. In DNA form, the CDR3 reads TGTGCCAGCAGCTTAGAAGCGGAGAACACTGAAGCTTTCTTT. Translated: CASSLEAENTEAFF. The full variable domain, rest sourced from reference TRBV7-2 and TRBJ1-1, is GAGVSQSPSNKVTEKGKDVELRCDPISGHTALYWYRQSLGQGLEFLIYFQGNSAPDKSGLPSDRFSAERTGGSVSTLTIQRTQQEDSAVYLCASSLEAENTEAFFGQGTRLTVV.

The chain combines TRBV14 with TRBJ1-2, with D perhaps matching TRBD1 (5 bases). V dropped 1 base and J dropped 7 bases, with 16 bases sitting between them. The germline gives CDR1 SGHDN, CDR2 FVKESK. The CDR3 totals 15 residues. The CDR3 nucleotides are TGTGCCAGCAGCCAAGTACCAGGGAGTATCGGTGGCTACACCTTC. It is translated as CASSQVPGSIGGYTF.

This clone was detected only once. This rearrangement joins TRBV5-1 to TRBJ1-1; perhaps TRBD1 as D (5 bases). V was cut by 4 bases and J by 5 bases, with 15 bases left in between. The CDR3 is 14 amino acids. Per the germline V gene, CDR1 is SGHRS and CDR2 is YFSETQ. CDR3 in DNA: TGCGCCAGCAGCCCGGGTTTCGGGGCGACTGAAGCTTTCTTT. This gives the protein CASSPGFGATEAFF.

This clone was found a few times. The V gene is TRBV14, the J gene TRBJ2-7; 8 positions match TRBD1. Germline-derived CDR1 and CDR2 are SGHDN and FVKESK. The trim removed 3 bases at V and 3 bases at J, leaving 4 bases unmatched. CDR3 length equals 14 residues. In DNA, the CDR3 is TGTGCCAGCAGCCAGACAGGGGTATTCTACGAGCAGTACTTC. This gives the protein CASSQTGVFYEQYF.

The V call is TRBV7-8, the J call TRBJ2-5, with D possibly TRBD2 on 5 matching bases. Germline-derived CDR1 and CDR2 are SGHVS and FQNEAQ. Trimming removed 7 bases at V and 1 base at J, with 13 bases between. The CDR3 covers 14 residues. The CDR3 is CASNSREGQETQYF. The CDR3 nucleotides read TGTGCCAGCAACTCCCGGGAAGGCCAAGAGACCCAGTACTTC.

CDR3 in DNA: TGTGCCAGCAGCTTAAACCCCCGGGACAGGGGGGTTTCCGGAGGTACTGAAGCTTTCTTT. Encoded protein: CASSLNPRDRGVSGGTEAFF. The chain carries TRBV27 and TRBJ1-1, with 11 bases aligning to TRBD1. The trim removed 6 bases at V and 5 bases at J, leaving 23 bases unmatched. Germline CDR1 MNHEY, CDR2 SMNVEV (reference sequence). The CDR3 runs 20 residues.

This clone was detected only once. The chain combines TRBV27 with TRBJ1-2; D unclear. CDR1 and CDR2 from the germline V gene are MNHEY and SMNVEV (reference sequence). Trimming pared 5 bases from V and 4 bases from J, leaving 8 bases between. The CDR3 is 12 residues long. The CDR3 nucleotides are TGTGCCAGCAGTCCGGACCTCTATGGCTACACCTTC. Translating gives CASSPDLYGYTF.

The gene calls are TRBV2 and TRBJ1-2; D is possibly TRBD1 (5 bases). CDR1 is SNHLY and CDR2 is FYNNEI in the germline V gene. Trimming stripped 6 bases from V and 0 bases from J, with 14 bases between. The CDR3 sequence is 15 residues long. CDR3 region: CASSIEQVPNYGYTF. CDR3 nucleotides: TGTGCCAGCAGCATCGAACAGGTACCTAACTATGGCTACACCTTC.

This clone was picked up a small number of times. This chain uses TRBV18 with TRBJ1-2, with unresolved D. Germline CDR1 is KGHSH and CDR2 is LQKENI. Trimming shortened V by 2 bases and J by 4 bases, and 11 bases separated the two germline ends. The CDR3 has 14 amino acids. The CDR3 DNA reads TGTGCCAGCTCACCAAAGGAGAATAGCTATGGCTACACCTTC. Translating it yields CASSPKENSYGYTF.

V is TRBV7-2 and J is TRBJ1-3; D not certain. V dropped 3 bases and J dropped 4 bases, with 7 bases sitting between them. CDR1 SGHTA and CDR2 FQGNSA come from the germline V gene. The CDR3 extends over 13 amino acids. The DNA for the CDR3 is TGTGCCAGCAGCTTTTCTGAGGGAAACACCATATATTTT. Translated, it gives CASSFSEGNTIYF.

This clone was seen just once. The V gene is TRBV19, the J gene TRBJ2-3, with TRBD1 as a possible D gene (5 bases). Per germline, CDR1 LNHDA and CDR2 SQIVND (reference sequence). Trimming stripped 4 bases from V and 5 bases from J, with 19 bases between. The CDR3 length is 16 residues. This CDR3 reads CASSTSTAWDGDTQYF. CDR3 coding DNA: TGTGCCAGTAGTACCTCGACAGCCTGGGATGGAGATACGCAGTATTTT.

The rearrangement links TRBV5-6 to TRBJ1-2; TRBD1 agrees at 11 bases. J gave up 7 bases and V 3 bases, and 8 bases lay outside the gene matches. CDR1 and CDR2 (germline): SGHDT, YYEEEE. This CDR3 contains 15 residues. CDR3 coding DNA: TGTGCCAGCAGCTGGGCGGGACAGGGGGACGGTGGCTACACCTTC. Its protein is CASSWAGQGDGGYTF.

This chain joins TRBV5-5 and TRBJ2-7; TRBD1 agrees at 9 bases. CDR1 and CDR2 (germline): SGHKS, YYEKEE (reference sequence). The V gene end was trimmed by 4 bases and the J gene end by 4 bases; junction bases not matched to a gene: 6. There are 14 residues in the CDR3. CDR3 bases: TGTGCCAGCAGCGCACAGGGGGCTTTGTACGAGCAGTACTTC. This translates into CASSAQGALYEQYF.

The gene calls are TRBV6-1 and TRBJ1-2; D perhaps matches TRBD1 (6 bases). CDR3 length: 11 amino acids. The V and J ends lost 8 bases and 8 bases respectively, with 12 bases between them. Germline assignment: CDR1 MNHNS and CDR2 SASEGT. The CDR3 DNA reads TGTGCCAGCCAAAACAGGGAAGGCTACACCTTC. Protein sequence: CASQNREGYTF.

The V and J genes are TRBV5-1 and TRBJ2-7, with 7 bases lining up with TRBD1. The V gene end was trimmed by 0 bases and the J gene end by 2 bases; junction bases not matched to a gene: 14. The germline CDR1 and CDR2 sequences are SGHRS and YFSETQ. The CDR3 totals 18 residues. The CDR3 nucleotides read TGCGCCAGCAGCTTGGCACCCAGTGGGGACAGAAGAACCTACGAGCAGTACTTC. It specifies CASSLAPSGDRRTYEQYF.

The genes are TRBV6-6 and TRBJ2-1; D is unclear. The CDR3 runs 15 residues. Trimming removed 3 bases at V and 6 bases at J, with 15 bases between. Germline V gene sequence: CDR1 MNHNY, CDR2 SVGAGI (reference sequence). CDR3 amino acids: CASSYTAAGINEQFF. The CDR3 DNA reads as TGTGCCAGCAGTTATACGGCTGCTGGAATCAATGAGCAGTTCTTC.

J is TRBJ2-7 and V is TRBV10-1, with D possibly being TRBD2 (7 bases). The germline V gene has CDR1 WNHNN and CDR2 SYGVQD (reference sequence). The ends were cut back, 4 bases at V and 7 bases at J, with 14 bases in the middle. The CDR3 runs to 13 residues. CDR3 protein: CASSAGGLREQYF. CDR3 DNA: TGCGCCAGCAGTGCCGGGGGGCTTCGGGAGCAGTACTTC.

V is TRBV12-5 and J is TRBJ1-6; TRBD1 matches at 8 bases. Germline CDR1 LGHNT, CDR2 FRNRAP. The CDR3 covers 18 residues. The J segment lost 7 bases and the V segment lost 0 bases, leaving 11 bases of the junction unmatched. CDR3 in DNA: TGTGCTAGTGGTTTGGTTCACTCTGGGACAGGCGGGAATTCACCCCTCCACTTT. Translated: CASGLVHSGTGGNSPLHF.

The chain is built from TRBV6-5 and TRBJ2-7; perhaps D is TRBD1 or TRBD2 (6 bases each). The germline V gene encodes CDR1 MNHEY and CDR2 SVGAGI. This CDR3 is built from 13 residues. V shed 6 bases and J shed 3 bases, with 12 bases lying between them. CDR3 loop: CASRGGRGYEQYF. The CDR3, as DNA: TGTGCCAGCAGGGGAGGCAGGGGCTACGAGCAGTACTTC.

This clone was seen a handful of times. The CDR3 spells CASSKRLAGGNTGELFF. DNA of the CDR3: TGTGCCAGCAGCAAAAGACTAGCGGGGGGGAACACCGGGGAGCTGTTTTTT. The chain joins TRBV7-2 to TRBJ2-2; 13 bases match TRBD2. Germline V gene data show CDR1 as SGHTA and CDR2 as FQGNSA. CDR3 size: 17 residues. V was clipped by 5 bases and J by 1 base; unmatched bases: 4.